These 9 T cell receptor beta chains came from one sample sequenced in a study of cytomegalovirus exposure and HLA in healthy donors. PCR primers comprised 60 Vbeta and 13 Jbeta primers. Data came from immunoSEQ multiplex PCR; TCRdb stores just in-frame clones and leaves some out. This sample's clone table lists approximately 200,000 clones. What was sequenced was PBMCs. The source of these receptors is a boy aged 5 to 17 in good health and CMV-seronegative.

The V gene is TRBV9, the J gene TRBJ2-3, with 9 bases fitting TRBD1. CDR3 size: 14 residues. V lost 3 bases to trimming and J lost 4 bases; unmatched junction nucleotides: 3. The V gene's germline CDR1 is SGDLS and CDR2 YYNGEE. The CDR3 is CASSDTGGPDTQYF. The DNA for the CDR3 is TGTGCCAGCAGCGACACAGGGGGCCCAGATACGCAGTATTTT.

The chain employs TRBV5-1 and TRBJ2-1; D might be TRBD2 (6 bases). The CDR3 contains 13 residues. Germline CDR1 SGHRS, CDR2 YFSETQ. The ends were cut back, 2 bases at V and 7 bases at J, with 10 bases in the middle. The CDR3 bases are TGCGCCAGCAGCTTTGCGGGGTCGAATGAGCAGTTCTTC. The encoded protein is CASSFAGSNEQFF.

The chain joins TRBV29-1 to TRBJ2-1; 7 bases match TRBD1. The CDR3 is made up of 12 amino acids. The junction had 3 bases not matched to a gene; V was cut back by 0 bases and J by 10 bases. Looked up from germline, CDR1 is SQVTM and CDR2 is ANQGSEA. Here the CDR3 DNA reads TGCAGCGTTGAAGATCTGGGACAGGAGCAGTTCTTC. Amino acid sequence: CSVEDLGQEQFF.

The CDR3 loop reads CASRGGQGNTIYF. The CDR3 nucleotides read TGTGCCAGCAGGGGGGGGCAGGGAAACACCATATATTTT. This chain joins TRBV2 and TRBJ1-3, with a weak D call TRBD1 (6 bases). This CDR3 has 13 amino acids. CDR1 is SNHLY, CDR2 FYNNEI, per germline. V was clipped by 6 bases and J by 4 bases, with 10 bases between them.

The chain employs TRBV18 and TRBJ2-7; weak D call: TRBD1 (6 bases). The CDR3 is made up of 17 amino acids. CDR1 is KGHSH and CDR2 is LQKENI in the germline V gene. The ends were cut back, 1 base at V and 0 bases at J, with 16 bases in the middle. The CDR3 loop reads CASSPREPGQSSYEQYF. In DNA, the CDR3 is TGTGCCAGCTCACCACGGGAACCGGGACAAAGCTCCTACGAGCAGTACTTC.

The CDR3 loop reads CASGSGTSVLLAKNIQYF. The CDR3 DNA follows: TGTGCCAGCGGCTCCGGGACTAGCGTGCTACTAGCCAAAAACATTCAGTACTTC. V usage is TRBV2 and J usage is TRBJ2-4; 10 bases agree with TRBD2. V shed 8 bases and J 0 bases; nucleotides not matched to a gene: 13. The germline V gene encodes CDR1 SNHLY and CDR2 FYNNEI. The length of the CDR3 is 18 residues.

The gene calls are TRBV30 and TRBJ1-1; 8 bases are a match to TRBD1. CDR3 length equals 16 residues. The junction had 10 bases not matched to a gene; V was cut back by 3 bases and J by 1 base. Germline values: CDR1 GTSNPN, CDR2 SVGIG (reference sequence). The CDR3 spells CAWRGPATGANTEAFF. In nucleotides, the CDR3 is TGTGCCTGGAGAGGACCAGCGACAGGGGCGAACACTGAAGCTTTCTTT.

The J gene is TRBJ1-6, the V gene TRBV11-2; possible D gene TRBD1, 6 bases. V dropped 7 bases and J dropped 6 bases, with 13 bases sitting between them. The CDR3 covers 14 residues. Germline-derived CDR1 and CDR2 are SGHAT and FQNNGV. CDR3 nucleotide sequence: TGTGCCAGCACCAGAGGGGACATTAATTCACCCCTCCACTTT. It yields the protein CASTRGDINSPLHF. Filled out from reference TRBV11-2 and TRBJ1-6, the complete variable domain reads EAGVAQSPRYKIIEKRQSVAFWCNPISGHATLYWYQQILGQGPKLLIQFQNNGVVDDSQLPKDRFSAERLKGVDSTLKIQPAKLEDSAVYLCASTRGDINSPLHFGNGTRLTVT.

This chain links TRBV7-6 with TRBJ1-5; TRBD1 is a possible D gene (5 bases). The germline CDR1 and CDR2 sequences are SGHVS and FNYEAQ. The CDR3 is 16 residues long. The germline V and J ends were trimmed by 0 bases and 6 bases, with 15 bases remaining between them. The CDR3 loop reads CASSLAPGIATQPQHF. As DNA, the CDR3 is TGTGCCAGCAGCTTAGCCCCAGGGATCGCCACTCAGCCCCAGCATTTT.